The next 28 T cell receptor beta chains were all read from a single sample in a study of blood T cell repertoires in COVID-19 (dated by TCRdb to 2018 to 2020). The method was the immunoSEQ multiplex PCR assay. Drawn from immuneACCESS, this table holds only the in-frame rearrangements with V and J called that TCRdb kept. Clones are partly lost; checked studies trace under half to an unresolved V gene and leave the rest unexplained. A total of 240,000 or so clones appear in this sample, almost 85% of them only once. The leading ten clones occupy over 1.5% of the sample. The specimen sequenced was peripheral blood. All receptors come from a woman aged 80 or older with acute or convalescent COVID-19.

In its sample, this clone was seen a few times. V gene TRBV10-3 combines with J gene TRBJ2-3; the D gene is possibly TRBD2 (5 bases). CDR3 length equals 16 residues. Germline CDR1 reads ENHRY; CDR2 reads SYGVKD. V lost 3 bases and J lost 0, with 13 bases in between. The CDR3 reads CAISDSARTSTDTQYF. CDR3 bases: TGTGCCATCAGTGACTCGGCGAGGACTAGCACAGATACGCAGTATTTT.

The rearrangement joins TRBV6-1 to TRBJ1-2, with TRBD1 identical over 10 bases. Germline V lookup: CDR1 MNHNS, CDR2 SASEGT. The CDR3 spans 14 residues. V dropped 7 bases and J dropped 5; count of bases not matched to a gene: 7. CDR3 sequence reads: CASTHDRGLYGYTF. Here the CDR3 DNA reads TGTGCCAGCACCCACGACAGGGGGCTGTATGGCTACACCTTC.

This clone was detected a few times. CDR3 nucleotides: TGTGCCAGCAGCCAAGGAGACAGGGGGATCTACGAGCAGTACTTC. Its protein is CASSQGDRGIYEQYF. J is TRBJ2-7 and V is TRBV3-1 (or the pseudogene TRBV3-2); 9 positions agree with TRBD1. The J segment lost 3 bases and the V segment lost 1 base, leaving 4 bases of the junction unmatched. Germline CDR1 and CDR2: LGHDT and YNNKEL (reference sequence). This CDR3 has 15 amino acids.

This clone was picked up a small number of times. This sequence joins TRBV11-3 and TRBJ2-5, with a tentative D call TRBD1 (6 bases). Trimming left V 5 bases short and J 4 bases short, with 11 bases between. CDR3 length: 13 amino acids. Per germline, CDR1 SGHNT and CDR2 YENEEA. In DNA, the CDR3 is TGTGCCAGCAGCAGTACAGGGCCAGAGACCCAGTACTTC. Translation: CASSSTGPETQYF.

This clone was detected only a few times. The chain couples TRBV7-9 to TRBJ2-7, with TRBD1 identical over 7 bases. CDR1 and CDR2 from the germline V gene are SEHNR and FQNEAQ (reference sequence). J gave up 5 bases and V 5 bases, and 12 bases lay outside the gene matches. This CDR3 contains 15 residues. CDR3 in amino acids: CASSPRRLGGDEQYF. CDR3 DNA: TGTGCCAGCAGCCCCCGTCGATTAGGGGGCGACGAGCAGTACTTC.

CDR3: CASSLAPNSSRGGGNTGELFF. In DNA form, the CDR3 reads TGCGCCAGCAGCTTGGCCCCTAATTCTTCGCGGGGGGGCGGAAACACCGGGGAGCTGTTTTTT. The chain uses TRBV5-1 and TRBJ2-2, with 9 bases matching TRBD2. J lost 2 bases, V lost 0 bases, and 17 bases had no gene match. CDR1 and CDR2 from the germline V gene are SGHRS and YFSETQ. The CDR3 contains 21 residues.

The V gene is TRBV4-3, the J gene TRBJ1-2; D is uncertain. This CDR3 comprises 15 residues. The germline gives CDR1 LGHNA, CDR2 YSLEER. The ends were cut back, 0 bases at V and 2 bases at J, with 10 bases in the middle. The CDR3 DNA is TGCGCCAGCAGCCAAGAGCGAGAGATAAACTATGGCTACACCTTC. Protein product: CASSQEREINYGYTF.

The V call is TRBV5-1, the J call TRBJ1-1; no definite D call. Trimming pared 4 bases from V and 1 base from J, leaving 14 bases between. Germline lookup yields CDR1 SGHRS and CDR2 YFSETQ. This CDR3 region has 15 residues. The CDR3 protein is CASSPSVPRNTEAFF. For the CDR3, the DNA is TGCGCCAGCAGCCCCTCGGTCCCGAGGAACACTGAAGCTTTCTTT.

V is TRBV25-1 and J is TRBJ2-1; 8 nucleotides agree with TRBD1. CDR1 is MGHDK, CDR2 SYGVNS, per germline. The CDR3 covers 17 residues. J gave up 7 bases and V 4 bases, and 15 bases lay outside the gene matches. In DNA form, the CDR3 reads TGTGCCAGCAGTGCTTTAGACCGACAGGGGCGAGGAAATGAGCAGTTCTTC. Translating gives CASSALDRQGRGNEQFF.

V gene TRBV3-1 (or the pseudogene TRBV3-2) combines with J gene TRBJ2-3, with D perhaps matching TRBD1 (5 bases). CDR1 is LGHDT, CDR2 YNNKEL, per germline (reference sequence). The CDR3 has 15 amino acids. The V end lost 0 bases, the J end lost 0 bases, and 7 bases lay between the germline ends. CDR3 sequence (DNA): TGTGCCAGCAGCCAAGACAGGGTTAGCACAGATACGCAGTATTTT. Translating gives CASSQDRVSTDTQYF.

This chain connects TRBV29-1 to TRBJ1-5, with TRBD1 matching 8 bases. Germline CDR1 SQVTM, CDR2 ANQGSEA. V shed 5 bases, J shed 1 base, and the junction held 4 bases outside the gene matches. The CDR3 is made up of 14 amino acids. CDR3 DNA: TGCAGCGTTAAAACAGGGGGAAGCAATCAGCCCCAGCATTTT. It codes for CSVKTGGSNQPQHF.

The gene calls are TRBV7-2 and TRBJ2-1; TRBD2 aligns across 7 bases. Germline V gene sequence: CDR1 SGHTA, CDR2 FQGNSA. Trimming removed 1 base from V and 4 bases from J; junction bases left unmatched: 1. The CDR3 has 14 amino acids. The CDR3: CASSLGREYNEQFF. The CDR3 DNA reads as TGTGCCAGCAGCTTAGGGCGGGAGTACAATGAGCAGTTCTTC.

The genes are TRBV27 and TRBJ2-7; TRBD2 is a possible D gene (6 bases). CDR1 and CDR2 (germline): MNHEY, SMNVEV (reference sequence). The length of the CDR3 is 15 residues. The germline V and J ends were trimmed by 5 bases and 4 bases, with 18 bases remaining between them. Here the CDR3 reads CASSPPTSPGYEQYF. The DNA for the CDR3 is TGTGCCAGCAGTCCCCCGACTAGTCCGGGATACGAGCAGTACTTC.

The CDR3 protein is CATSRERIRTGELFF. The CDR3 DNA is TGTGCCACCAGCAGAGAAAGGATCAGGACCGGGGAGCTGTTTTTT. This rearrangement joins TRBV15 to TRBJ2-2; D is unclear. Germline lookup yields CDR1 LNHNV and CDR2 YYDKDF (reference sequence). This CDR3 comprises 15 residues. The V and J ends lost 0 bases and 5 bases respectively, with 10 bases between them.

The chain uses TRBV9 and TRBJ2-5; 8 bases match TRBD2. Germline V lookup: CDR1 SGDLS, CDR2 YYNGEE. V lost 2 bases and J lost 1; bases outside the gene matches: 4. The length of the CDR3 is 15 residues. The DNA of the CDR3 is TGTGCCAGCAGCGTGGGGCGGGGGGCCCAAGAGACCCAGTACTTC. Amino acid sequence: CASSVGRGAQETQYF. Full variable domain (remainder filled in from reference TRBV9 and TRBJ2-5): DSGVTQTPKHLITATGQRVTLRCSPRSGDLSVYWYQQSLDQGLQFLIQYYNGEERAKGNILERFSAQQFPDLHSELNLSSLELGDSALYFCASSVGRGAQETQYFGPGTRLLVL.

The chain couples TRBV5-1 to TRBJ2-7; weak D call: TRBD1 (5 bases). Germline V lookup: CDR1 SGHRS, CDR2 YFSETQ. V dropped 5 bases and J dropped 7 bases, with 22 bases sitting between them. This CDR3 contains 15 residues. The CDR3 DNA follows: TGCGCCAGCAGAGTGACAACGACTGGGGCGGTAGAGCAGTACTTC. Protein product: CASRVTTTGAVEQYF.

The genes are TRBV7-2 and TRBJ1-1; D gene uncertain. Germline V gene sequence: CDR1 SGHTA, CDR2 FQGNSA. The CDR3 totals 14 residues. V was shortened by 2 bases and J by 4 bases, with 11 bases between the two germline ends. CDR3 in amino acids: CASSLSRGLTEAFF. CDR3 DNA: TGTGCCAGCAGCTTATCCCGTGGGCTCACTGAAGCTTTCTTT. The whole variable domain, remainder taken from reference TRBV7-2 and TRBJ1-1, is GAGVSQSPSNKVTEKGKDVELRCDPISGHTALYWYRQSLGQGLEFLIYFQGNSAPDKSGLPSDRFSAERTGGSVSTLTIQRTQQEDSAVYLCASSLSRGLTEAFFGQGTRLTVV.

CDR3 DNA: TGTGCCAGCTCCGGGACAGGAGCCAAAAACATTCAGTACTTC. Translated, it gives CASSGTGAKNIQYF. The chain has TRBV9 and TRBJ2-4, with TRBD1 matching 8 bases. The CDR3 extends over 14 amino acids. Germline V gene sequence: CDR1 SGDLS, CDR2 YYNGEE. V gave up 7 bases and J gave up 0 bases; unmatched junction bases: 3.

This clone appeared many times. This chain joins TRBV9 and TRBJ2-7; maybe TRBD1 (7 bases). The V gene lost 3 bases and the J gene lost 7 bases, with 17 bases spanning the gap. Per the germline V gene, CDR1 is SGDLS and CDR2 is YYNGEE. This CDR3 is built from 14 residues. As DNA, the CDR3 is TGTGCCAGCAGCGCAGCCGACTCAGGGGGGGAGCAGTACTTC. It translates to CASSAADSGGEQYF.

This chain connects TRBV5-1 to TRBJ2-2; 11 bases line up with TRBD1. CDR1 and CDR2 from the germline V gene are SGHRS and YFSETQ. The CDR3 covers 15 residues. Unmatched junction bases numbered 5, after V lost 5 bases and J lost 5 bases. CDR3 bases: TGCGCCAGCAGTCGGACAGGGGGCGTAACCGGGGAGCTGTTTTTT. Translation gives CASSRTGGVTGELFF.

In this sample, this clone turned up many times. The V gene is TRBV6-5, the J gene TRBJ1-2; D is perhaps TRBD1 (6 bases). The germline V and J ends were trimmed by 6 bases and 8 bases, with 22 bases remaining between them. CDR3 length: 15 residues. In germline, CDR1 is MNHEY, CDR2 SVGAGI. CDR3 sequence: CASRLYLDSGIGYTF. As DNA, the CDR3 is TGTGCCAGCAGGCTATACTTGGACAGCGGGATAGGCTACACCTTC.

V usage is TRBV7-8 and J usage is TRBJ2-7, with a weak D call TRBD1 (6 bases). Germline CDR1 SGHVS, CDR2 FQNEAQ. V was shortened by 5 bases and J by 0 bases, with 11 bases between the two germline ends. The length of the CDR3 is 14 residues. The CDR3 nucleotides read TGTGCCAGCAGCCCTGGGGGCAGCTCCTACGAGCAGTACTTC. It translates to CASSPGGSSYEQYF.

The chain is built from TRBV4-3 and TRBJ2-2; TRBD2 agrees at 9 bases. V gave up 3 bases and J gave up 1 base; unmatched junction bases: 6. The CDR3 has 17 residues. Germline values: CDR1 LGHNA, CDR2 YSLEER. The CDR3 DNA sequence: TGCGCCAGCAGCCACAGACTAGCGGACCTGAACACCGGGGAGCTGTTTTTT. Translating it yields CASSHRLADLNTGELFF.

A note on this clone: Compared with germline, one end of the junction differs, possibly owing to a read error. The gene calls are TRBV7-7 and TRBJ2-1, with 11 bases that match TRBD2. CDR3 length: 20 residues. Germline-derived CDR1 and CDR2 are SSHAT and FNYEAQ (reference sequence). This CDR3 is CASSYGGGSTSGNGMNEQFF. The CDR3 DNA follows: TGTGCTAGCAGCTATGGGGGAGGATCGACTAGCGGGAATGGCATGAATGAGCAGTTCTTC.

This clone was seen once. This chain connects TRBV6-5 to TRBJ2-5; D call uncertain. The CDR3 is 12 residues long. The germline CDR1 and CDR2 sequences are MNHEY and SVGAGI. The germline V and J ends were trimmed by 5 bases and 5 bases, with 9 bases remaining between them. DNA for the CDR3: TGTGCCAGCAGTACTACCGGGGAGACCCAGTACTTC. Translated, it gives CASSTTGETQYF.

In DNA, the CDR3 is TGTGCCAGCAGCCGCACAGGGGCCTCAAATGAAAAACTGTTTTTT. Translating gives CASSRTGASNEKLFF. The chain joins TRBV5-4 to TRBJ1-4; 7 bases map to TRBD1. The ends lost 4 bases at V and 5 bases at J; junction bases unmatched: 8. Germline loops: CDR1 SGHNT, CDR2 YYREEE (reference sequence). This CDR3 has 15 amino acids.

The J gene is TRBJ1-6, the V gene TRBV27; 7 bases are a match to TRBD1. Germline V gene sequence: CDR1 MNHEY, CDR2 SMNVEV (reference sequence). This CDR3 is 16 amino acids long. With V trimmed by 2 bases and J by 7 bases, 8 bases remained unmatched. The CDR3 loop reads CASSLLSGQVNSPLHF. The CDR3 coding sequence is TGTGCCAGCAGTTTACTGTCCGGACAGGTCAATTCACCCCTCCACTTT.

This chain joins TRBV7-3 and TRBJ2-7, with D maybe TRBD1 (6 bases). Trimming stripped 3 bases from V and 4 bases from J, with 22 bases between. CDR3 size: 17 residues. Germline loops: CDR1 SGHTA, CDR2 FQGTGA. CDR3 bases: TGTGCCAGCAGCTTCCCCCGACAGGTTGGAGGAGAGTACGAGCAGTACTTC. It yields the protein CASSFPRQVGGEYEQYF.